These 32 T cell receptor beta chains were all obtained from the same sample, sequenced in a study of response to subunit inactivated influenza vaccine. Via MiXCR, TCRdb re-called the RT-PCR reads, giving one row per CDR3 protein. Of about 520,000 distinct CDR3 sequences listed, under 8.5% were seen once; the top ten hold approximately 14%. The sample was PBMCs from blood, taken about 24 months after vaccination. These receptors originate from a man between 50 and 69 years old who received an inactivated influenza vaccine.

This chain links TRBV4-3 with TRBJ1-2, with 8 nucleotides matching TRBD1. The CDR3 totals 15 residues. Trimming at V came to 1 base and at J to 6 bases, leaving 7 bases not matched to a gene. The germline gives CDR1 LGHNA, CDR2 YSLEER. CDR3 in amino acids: CASSQAQLTGDGYTF. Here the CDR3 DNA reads TGCGCCAGCAGCCAAGCTCAATTGACAGGGGATGGCTACACCTTC.

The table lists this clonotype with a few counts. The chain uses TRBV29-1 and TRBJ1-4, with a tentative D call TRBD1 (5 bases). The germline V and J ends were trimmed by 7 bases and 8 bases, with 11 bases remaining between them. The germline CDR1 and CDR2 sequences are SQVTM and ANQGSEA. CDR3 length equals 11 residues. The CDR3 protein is CSGRQGEKLFF. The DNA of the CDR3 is TGCAGCGGACGGCAGGGCGAAAAACTGTTTTTT. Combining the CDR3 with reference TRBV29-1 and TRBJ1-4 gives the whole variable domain SAVISQKPSRDICQRGTSLTIQCQVDSQVTMMFWYRQQPGQSLTLIATANQGSEATYESGFVIDKFPISRPNLTFSTLTVSNMSPEDSSIYLCSGRQGEKLFFGSGTQLSVL.

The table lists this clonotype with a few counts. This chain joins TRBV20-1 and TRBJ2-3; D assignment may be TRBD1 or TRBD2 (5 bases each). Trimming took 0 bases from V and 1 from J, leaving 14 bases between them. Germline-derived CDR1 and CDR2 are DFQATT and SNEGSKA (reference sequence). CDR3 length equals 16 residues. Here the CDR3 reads CSAREAGGFGTDTQYF. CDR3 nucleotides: TGCAGTGCTAGAGAGGCTGGGGGTTTTGGCACAGATACGCAGTATTTT.

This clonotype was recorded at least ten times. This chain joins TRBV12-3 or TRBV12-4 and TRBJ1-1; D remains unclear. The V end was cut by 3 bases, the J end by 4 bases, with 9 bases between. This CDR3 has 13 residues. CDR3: CASSFSRGTEAFF. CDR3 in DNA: TGTGCCAGCAGTTTTTCCCGGGGCACTGAAGCTTTCTTT.

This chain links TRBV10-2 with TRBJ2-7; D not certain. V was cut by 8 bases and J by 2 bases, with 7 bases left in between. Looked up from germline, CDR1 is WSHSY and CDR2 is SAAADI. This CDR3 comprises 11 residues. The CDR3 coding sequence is TGCGCCAGCGGTAGGGCCTACGAGCAGTACTTC. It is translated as CASGRAYEQYF.

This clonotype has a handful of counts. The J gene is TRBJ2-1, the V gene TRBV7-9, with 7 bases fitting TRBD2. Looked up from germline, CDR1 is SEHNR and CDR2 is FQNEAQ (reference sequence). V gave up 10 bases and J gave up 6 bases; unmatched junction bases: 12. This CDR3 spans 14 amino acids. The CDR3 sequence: CATTPTTSFNEQFF. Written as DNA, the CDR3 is TGTGCCACTACGCCGACGACTAGCTTCAATGAGCAGTTCTTC.

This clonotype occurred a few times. The CDR3 DNA reads TGTGCCAGCAGTCCCAGGGGGTCTCCCTACGAGCAGTACTTC. This encodes CASSPRGSPYEQYF. V usage is TRBV6-1 and J usage is TRBJ2-7, with TRBD1 identical over 7 bases. V shed 5 bases and J 2 bases; nucleotides not matched to a gene: 6. The CDR3 length is 14 residues. CDR1 and CDR2 from the germline V gene are MNHNS and SASEGT.

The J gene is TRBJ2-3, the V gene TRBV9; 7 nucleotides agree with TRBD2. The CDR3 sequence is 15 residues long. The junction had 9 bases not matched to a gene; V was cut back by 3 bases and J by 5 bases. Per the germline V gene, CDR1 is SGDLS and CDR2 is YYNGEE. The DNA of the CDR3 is TGTGCCAGCAGCGGGACTAGTCGCCCTGAAGATACGCAGTATTTT. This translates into CASSGTSRPEDTQYF.

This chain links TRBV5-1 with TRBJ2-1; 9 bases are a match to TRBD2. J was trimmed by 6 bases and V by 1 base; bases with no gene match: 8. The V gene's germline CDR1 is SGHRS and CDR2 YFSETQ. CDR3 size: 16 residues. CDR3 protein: CASSLLASGDPNEQFF. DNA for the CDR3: TGCGCCAGCAGCTTGTTGGCTAGCGGGGACCCCAATGAGCAGTTCTTC.

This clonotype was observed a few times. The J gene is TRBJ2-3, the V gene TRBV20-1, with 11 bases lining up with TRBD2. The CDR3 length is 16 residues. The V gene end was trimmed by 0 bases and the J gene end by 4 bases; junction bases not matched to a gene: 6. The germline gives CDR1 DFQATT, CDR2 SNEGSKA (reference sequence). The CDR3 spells CSARDRASGRPDTQYF. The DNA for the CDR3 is TGCAGTGCTAGAGATAGGGCTAGCGGGAGGCCAGATACGCAGTATTTT.

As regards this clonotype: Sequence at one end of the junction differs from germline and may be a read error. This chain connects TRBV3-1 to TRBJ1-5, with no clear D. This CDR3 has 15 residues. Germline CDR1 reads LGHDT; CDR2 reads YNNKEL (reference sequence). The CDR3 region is CASSQPGSSKQPQHF. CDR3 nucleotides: TGTGCCAGCAGCCAGCCGGGGTCTAGCAAACAGCCCCAGCATTTT.

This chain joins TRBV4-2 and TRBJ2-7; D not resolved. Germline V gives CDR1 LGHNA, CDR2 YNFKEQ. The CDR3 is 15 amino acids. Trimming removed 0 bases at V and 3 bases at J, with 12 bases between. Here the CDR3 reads CASSQDLARLYEQYF. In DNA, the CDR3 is TGTGCCAGCAGCCAAGATTTGGCACGCCTCTACGAGCAGTACTTC.

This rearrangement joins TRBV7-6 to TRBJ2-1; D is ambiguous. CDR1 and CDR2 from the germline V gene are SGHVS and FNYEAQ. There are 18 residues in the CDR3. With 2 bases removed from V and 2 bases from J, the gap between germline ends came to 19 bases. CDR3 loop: CASSLTTLRDFPYNEQFF. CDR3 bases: TGTGCCAGCAGCTTAACAACCCTTCGAGACTTTCCCTACAATGAGCAGTTCTTC. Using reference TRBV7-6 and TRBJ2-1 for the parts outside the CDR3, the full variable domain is GAGVSQSPRYKVTKRGQDVALRCDPISGHVSLYWYRQALGQGPEFLTYFNYEAQQDKSGLPNDRFSAERPEGSISTLTIQRTEQRDSAMYRCASSLTTLRDFPYNEQFFGPGTRLTVL.

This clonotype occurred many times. CDR3 in amino acids: CASSLVFTTGELFF. The CDR3, as DNA: TGTGCCAGCAGCTTAGTTTTTACAACCGGGGAGCTGTTTTTT. The chain links TRBV7-2 to TRBJ2-2; D remains ambiguous. Between the trimmed V and J ends, which lost 1 base and 5 bases, there was a span of 8 bases. Germline V gene lookup returns CDR1 SGHTA and CDR2 FQGNSA. The CDR3 spans 14 residues.

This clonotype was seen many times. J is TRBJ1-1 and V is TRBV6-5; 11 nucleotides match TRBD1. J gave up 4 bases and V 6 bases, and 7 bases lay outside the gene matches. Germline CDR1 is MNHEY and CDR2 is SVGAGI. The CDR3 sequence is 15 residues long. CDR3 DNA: TGTGCCAGCAGGCGGACAGGGGGCGCCGGCACTGAAGCTTTCTTT. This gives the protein CASRRTGGAGTEAFF.

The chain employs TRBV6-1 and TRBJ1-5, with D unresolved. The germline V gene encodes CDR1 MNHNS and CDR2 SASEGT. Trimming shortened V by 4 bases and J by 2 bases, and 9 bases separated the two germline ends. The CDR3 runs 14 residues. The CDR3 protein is CASSGQWGNQPQHF. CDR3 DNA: TGTGCCAGCAGTGGACAATGGGGCAATCAGCCCCAGCATTTT.

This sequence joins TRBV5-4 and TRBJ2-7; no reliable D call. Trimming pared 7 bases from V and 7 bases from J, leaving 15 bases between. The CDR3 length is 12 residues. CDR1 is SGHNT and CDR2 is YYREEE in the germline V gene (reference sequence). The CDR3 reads CASGLPSGEQYF. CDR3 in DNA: TGTGCCAGCGGCCTGCCGTCGGGTGAGCAGTACTTC.

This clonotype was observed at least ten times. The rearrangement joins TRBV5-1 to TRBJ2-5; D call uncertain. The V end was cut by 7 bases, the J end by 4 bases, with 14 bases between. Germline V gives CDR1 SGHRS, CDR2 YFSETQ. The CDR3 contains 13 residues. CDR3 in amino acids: CASGAPQGETQYF. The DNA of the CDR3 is TGCGCCAGCGGCGCCCCCCAAGGAGAGACCCAGTACTTC.

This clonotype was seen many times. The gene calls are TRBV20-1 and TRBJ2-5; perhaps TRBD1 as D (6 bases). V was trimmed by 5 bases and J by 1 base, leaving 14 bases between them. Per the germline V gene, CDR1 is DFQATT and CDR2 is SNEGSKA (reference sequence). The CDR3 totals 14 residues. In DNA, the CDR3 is TGCAGTGCTCTCGGCAGGGGTGGCCAAGAGACCCAGTACTTC. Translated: CSALGRGGQETQYF.

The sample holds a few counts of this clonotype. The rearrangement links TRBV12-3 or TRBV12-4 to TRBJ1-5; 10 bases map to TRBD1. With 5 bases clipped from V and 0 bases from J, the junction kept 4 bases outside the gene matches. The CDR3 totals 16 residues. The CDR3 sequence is CASSRGQGISNQPQHF. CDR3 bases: TGTGCCAGCAGTCGGGGACAGGGGATTAGCAATCAGCCCCAGCATTTT.

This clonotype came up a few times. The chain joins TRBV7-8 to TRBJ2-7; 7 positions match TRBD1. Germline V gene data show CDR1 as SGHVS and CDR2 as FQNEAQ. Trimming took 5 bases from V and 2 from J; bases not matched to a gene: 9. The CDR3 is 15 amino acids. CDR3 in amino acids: CASSPTWDSTYEQYF. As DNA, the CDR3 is TGTGCCAGCAGCCCTACTTGGGACAGTACCTACGAGCAGTACTTC.

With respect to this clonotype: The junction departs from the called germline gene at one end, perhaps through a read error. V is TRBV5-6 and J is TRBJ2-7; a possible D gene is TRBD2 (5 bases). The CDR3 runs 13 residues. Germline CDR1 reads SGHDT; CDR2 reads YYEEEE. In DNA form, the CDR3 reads TGTGCCAGCAGCCTTGGCGGAGACTACGGGCAGTACTTC. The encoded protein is CASSLGGDYGQYF.

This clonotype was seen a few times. CDR3 in amino acids: CASGGGLVNNEQFF. CDR3 nucleotides: TGTGCCAGCGGGGGAGGACTGGTCAACAATGAGCAGTTCTTC. The chain combines TRBV28 with TRBJ2-1; D is perhaps TRBD2 (6 bases). The CDR3 contains 14 residues. Trimming cost V 8 bases and J 5 bases, with 16 bases left between them. CDR1 MDHEN and CDR2 SYDVKM come from the germline V gene.

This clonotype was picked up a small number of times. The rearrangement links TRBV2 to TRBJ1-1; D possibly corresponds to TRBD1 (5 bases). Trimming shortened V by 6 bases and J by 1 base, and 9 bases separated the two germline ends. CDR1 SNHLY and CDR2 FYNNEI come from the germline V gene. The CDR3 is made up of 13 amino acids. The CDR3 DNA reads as TGTGCCAGCAGGGGGACGGAGAACACTGAAGCTTTCTTT. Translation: CASRGTENTEAFF. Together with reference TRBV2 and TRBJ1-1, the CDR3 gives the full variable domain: EPEVTQTPSHQVTQMGQEVILRCVPISNHLYFYWYRQILGQKVEFLVSFYNNEISEKSEIFDDQFSVERPDGSNFTLKIRSTKLEDSAMYFCASRGTENTEAFFGQGTRLTVV.

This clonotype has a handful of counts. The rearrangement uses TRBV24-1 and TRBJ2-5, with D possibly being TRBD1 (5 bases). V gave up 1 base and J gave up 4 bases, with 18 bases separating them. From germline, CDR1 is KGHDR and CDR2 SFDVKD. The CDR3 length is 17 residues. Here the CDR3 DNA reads TGTGCCACCAGTGATTTCGACAGAGAGTATGCCAGAGAGACCCAGTACTTC. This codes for CATSDFDREYARETQYF.

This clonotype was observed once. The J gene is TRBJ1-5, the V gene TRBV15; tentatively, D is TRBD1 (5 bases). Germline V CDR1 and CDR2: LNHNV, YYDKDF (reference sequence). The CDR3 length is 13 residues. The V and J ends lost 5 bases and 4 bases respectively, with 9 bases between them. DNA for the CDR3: TGTGCCACCAGCCCCGGGGGGAATCAGCCCCAGCATTTT. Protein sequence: CATSPGGNQPQHF.

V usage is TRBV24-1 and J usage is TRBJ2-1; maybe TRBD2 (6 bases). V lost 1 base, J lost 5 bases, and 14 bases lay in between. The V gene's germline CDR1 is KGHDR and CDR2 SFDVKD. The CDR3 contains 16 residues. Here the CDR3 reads CATSDFVSGINNEQFF. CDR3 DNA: TGTGCCACCAGTGATTTTGTTAGCGGAATCAACAATGAGCAGTTCTTC.

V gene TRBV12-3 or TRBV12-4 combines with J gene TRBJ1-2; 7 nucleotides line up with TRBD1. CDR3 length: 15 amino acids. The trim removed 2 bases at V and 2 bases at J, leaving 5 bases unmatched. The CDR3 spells CASSLSAGGNYGYTF. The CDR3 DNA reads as TGTGCCAGCAGTTTATCGGCAGGGGGAAACTATGGCTACACCTTC.

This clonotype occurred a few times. CDR3 region: CASRIQGDSNQPQHF. In nucleotides, the CDR3 is TGTGCCAGCAGAATACAGGGGGATAGCAATCAGCCCCAGCATTTT. The chain recombines TRBV12-3 or TRBV12-4 with TRBJ1-5; 8 nucleotides align to TRBD1. The V segment lost 6 bases and the J segment 0 bases; nucleotides outside the gene matches: 4. The length of the CDR3 is 15 residues.

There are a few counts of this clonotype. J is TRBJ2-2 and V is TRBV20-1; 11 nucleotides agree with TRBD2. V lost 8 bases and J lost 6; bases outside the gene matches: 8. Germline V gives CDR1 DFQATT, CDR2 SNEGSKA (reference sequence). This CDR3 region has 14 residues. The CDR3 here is CSSTSGRSPGELFF. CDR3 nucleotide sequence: TGCAGTTCAACTAGCGGGAGAAGTCCCGGGGAGCTGTTTTTT.

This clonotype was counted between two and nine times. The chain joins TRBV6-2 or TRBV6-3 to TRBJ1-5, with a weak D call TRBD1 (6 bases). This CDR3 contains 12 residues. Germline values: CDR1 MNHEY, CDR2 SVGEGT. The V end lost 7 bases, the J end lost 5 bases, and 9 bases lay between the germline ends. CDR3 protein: CASMRQDQPQHF. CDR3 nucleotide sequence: TGTGCCAGCATGCGACAGGATCAGCCCCAGCATTTT.

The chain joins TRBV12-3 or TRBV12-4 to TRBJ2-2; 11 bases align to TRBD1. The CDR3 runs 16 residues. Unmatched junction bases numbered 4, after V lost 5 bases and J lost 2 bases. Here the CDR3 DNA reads TGTGCCAGCAGTCTCGGGACAGGGGGAAACACCGGGGAGCTGTTTTTT. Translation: CASSLGTGGNTGELFF.